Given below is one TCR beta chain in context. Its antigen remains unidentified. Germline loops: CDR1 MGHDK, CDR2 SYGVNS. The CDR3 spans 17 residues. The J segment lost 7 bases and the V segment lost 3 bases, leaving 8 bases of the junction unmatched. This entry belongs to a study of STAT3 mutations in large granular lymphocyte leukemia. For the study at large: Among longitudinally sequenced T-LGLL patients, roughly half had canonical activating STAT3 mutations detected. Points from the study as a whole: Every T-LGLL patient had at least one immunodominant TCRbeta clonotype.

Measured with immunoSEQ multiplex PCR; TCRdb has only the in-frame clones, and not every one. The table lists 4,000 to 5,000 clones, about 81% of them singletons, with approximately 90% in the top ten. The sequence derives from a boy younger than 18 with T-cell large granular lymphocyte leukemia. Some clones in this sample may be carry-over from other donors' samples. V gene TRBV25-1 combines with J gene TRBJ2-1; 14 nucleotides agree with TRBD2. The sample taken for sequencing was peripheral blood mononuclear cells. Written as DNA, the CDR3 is TGTGCCAGCAGTGAGACTAGCGGGAGGGCCCTCAAGAATGAGCAGTTCTTC. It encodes CASSETSGRALKNEQFF.